The 23 T cell receptor beta chains given below trace back to one sample, sequenced in a study of T-cell reconstitution after alpha-beta-depleted transplantation in children. Unique molecular identifiers were incorporated into the prepared TCRbeta library. TCRdb itself ran the PCR reads through MiXCR, one entry per CDR3 protein. Here the sample spans roughly 570,000 distinct CDR3 sequences, 25% to 30% being singletons. The material was PBMCs, obtained before TCRalphabeta/CD19-depleted stem cell transplant. Receptors were obtained from a boy younger than two with Wiskott-Aldrich syndrome, due to receive a stem cell transplant.

The chain combines TRBV20-1 with TRBJ2-1; 10 bases are a match to TRBD2. Germline trimming cut 3 bases from V and 7 bases from J; bases unmatched to any gene: 9. The CDR3 extends over 15 amino acids. The germline V gene has CDR1 DFQATT and CDR2 SNEGSKA (reference sequence). Here the CDR3 reads CSARGRLAGFNEQFF. The CDR3 DNA reads as TGCAGTGCTAGGGGAAGACTAGCGGGCTTTAATGAGCAGTTCTTC.

The chain links TRBV29-1 to TRBJ2-2; D remains unclear. This CDR3 contains 13 residues. Looked up from germline, CDR1 is SQVTM and CDR2 is ANQGSEA. Trimming shortened V by 0 bases and J by 1 base, and 3 bases separated the two germline ends. CDR3 sequence reads: CSVEEENTGELFF. Written as DNA, the CDR3 is TGCAGCGTTGAAGAAGAGAACACCGGGGAGCTGTTTTTT.

J is TRBJ2-1 and V is TRBV10-3, with TRBD1 identical over 9 bases. The junction had 11 bases not matched to a gene; V was cut back by 6 bases and J by 8 bases. In germline, CDR1 is ENHRY, CDR2 SYGVKD. The CDR3 consists of 15 residues. The CDR3 bases are TGTGCCATCAGGGGACAGGGCCGGTTTGTCGATGAGCAGTTCTTC. Amino acids: CAIRGQGRFVDEQFF.

The chain employs TRBV12-5 and TRBJ2-3; D may be TRBD1 (6 bases). Germline values: CDR1 LGHNT, CDR2 FRNRAP. This CDR3 contains 14 residues. V shed 7 bases and J shed 3 bases, with 14 bases lying between them. In DNA, the CDR3 is TGTGCTAGTGCCCAGAAAAGGGGGACAGATACGCAGTATTTT. Protein product: CASAQKRGTDTQYF.

The J gene is TRBJ2-1, the V gene TRBV2; 9 nucleotides line up with TRBD2. The CDR3 consists of 14 residues. Germline V gives CDR1 SNHLY, CDR2 FYNNEI. Germline trimming cut 2 bases from V and 8 bases from J; bases unmatched to any gene: 4. CDR3 protein: CASSERTSVDEQFF. CDR3 in DNA: TGTGCCAGCAGTGAAAGGACTAGCGTTGATGAGCAGTTCTTC.

This clonotype occurred a few times. The chain links TRBV3-1 to TRBJ2-1; D call uncertain. V was pared by 2 bases and J by 11 bases, with 7 bases between. Germline values: CDR1 LGHDT, CDR2 YNNKEL (reference sequence). The CDR3 runs 11 residues. The CDR3 nucleotides are TGTGCCAGCAGCCAATCTAGTAAGCAGTTCTTC. It yields the protein CASSQSSKQFF.

This clonotype was counted between two and nine times. V is TRBV5-1 and J is TRBJ2-6, with D hard to call. The germline CDR1 and CDR2 sequences are SGHRS and YFSETQ. The V end lost 2 bases, the J end lost 0 bases, and 6 bases lay between the germline ends. The CDR3 consists of 15 residues. CDR3 bases: TGCGCCAGCAGCTTACAGCGCTCTGGGGCCAACGTCCTGACTTTC. It specifies CASSLQRSGANVLTF.

The chain couples TRBV10-3 to TRBJ2-2, with D uncertain. Trimming pared 3 bases from V and 8 bases from J, leaving 10 bases between. CDR3 length: 13 residues. Germline assignment: CDR1 ENHRY and CDR2 SYGVKD. The CDR3 coding sequence is TGTGCCATCAGTGATGTTGGGGTTGGGGAGCTGTTTTTT. Encoded protein: CAISDVGVGELFF.

This clonotype has only a few counts. The rearrangement joins TRBV5-1 to TRBJ1-4; TRBD1 agrees at 10 bases. This CDR3 is built from 16 residues. V trimming: 5 bases; J trimming: 7 bases; junction bases outside the gene matches: 11. CDR1 is SGHRS and CDR2 is YFSETQ in the germline V gene. The CDR3 loop is CASSWTGGALGEKLFF. The CDR3 DNA reads TGCGCCAGCAGTTGGACAGGGGGAGCCCTTGGTGAAAAACTGTTTTTT. Full variable domain (rest looked up from reference TRBV5-1 and TRBJ1-4): KAGVTQTPRYLIKTRGQQVTLSCSPISGHRSVSWYQQTPGQGLQFLFEYFSETQRNKGNFPGRFSGRQFSNSRSEMNVSTLELGDSALYLCASSWTGGALGEKLFFGSGTQLSVL.

The chain couples TRBV5-1 to TRBJ1-4; D is undetermined. Germline-derived CDR1 and CDR2 are SGHRS and YFSETQ. Deletions cut 4 bases from V and 6 bases from J, with 16 bases between. The CDR3 spans 15 residues. DNA of the CDR3: TGCGCCAGCAGCCCAGGAGGGTCCCGGGATGAAAAACTGTTTTTT. Translated: CASSPGGSRDEKLFF.

V gene TRBV7-9 combines with J gene TRBJ2-2; possibly TRBD2 for D (6 bases). The CDR3 extends over 17 amino acids. Germline CDR1 and CDR2: SEHNR and FQNEAQ (reference sequence). Trimming cost V 0 bases and J 0 bases, with 11 bases left between them. CDR3 region: CASSLAFSGTNTGELFF. The CDR3 region has the DNA TGTGCCAGCAGCTTAGCTTTTAGCGGAACGAACACCGGGGAGCTGTTTTTT. Combining the CDR3 with reference TRBV7-9 and TRBJ2-2 gives the whole variable domain DTGVSQNPRHKITKRGQNVTFRCDPISEHNRLYWYRQTLGQGPEFLTYFQNEAQLEKSRLLSDRFSAERPKGSFSTLEIQRTEQGDSAMYLCASSLAFSGTNTGELFFGEGSRLTVL.

V usage is TRBV27 and J usage is TRBJ2-6; a weak D match, TRBD2 (6 bases). The CDR3 loop spans 17 amino acids. Germline V lookup: CDR1 MNHEY, CDR2 SMNVEV (reference sequence). V lost 2 bases and J lost 4, with 15 bases in between. The CDR3 sequence is CASSLGLWRVGANVLTF. The CDR3 DNA reads TGTGCCAGCAGTTTAGGGCTATGGAGGGTAGGGGCCAACGTCCTGACTTTC.

The CDR3 DNA is TGCAGTGCTGCTAGGTCCGGGAGCACAGATACGCAGTATTTT. Protein product: CSAARSGSTDTQYF. J is TRBJ2-3 and V is TRBV20-1, with D unresolved. The germline V gene encodes CDR1 DFQATT and CDR2 SNEGSKA (reference sequence). This CDR3 is built from 14 residues. Trimming shortened V by 5 bases and J by 0 bases, and 12 bases separated the two germline ends.

The sample holds one count of this clonotype. The CDR3 is CSVLQGAMDEQFF. In DNA form, the CDR3 reads TGCAGCGTTCTGCAGGGGGCAATGGATGAGCAGTTCTTC. The gene calls are TRBV29-1 and TRBJ2-1; TRBD1 matches at 8 bases. The trim removed 5 bases at V and 8 bases at J, leaving 8 bases unmatched. CDR1 SQVTM and CDR2 ANQGSEA come from the germline V gene. This CDR3 spans 13 amino acids.

The sample holds a few counts of this clonotype. The genes are TRBV4-1 and TRBJ2-2; D remains ambiguous. V lost 2 bases and J 3 bases, leaving 16 bases between the germline ends. Germline V gene sequence: CDR1 MGHRA, CDR2 YSYEKL. CDR3 length equals 17 residues. The CDR3 reads CASSQIRTAPDTGELFF. As DNA, the CDR3 is TGCGCCAGCAGCCAAATCCGGACGGCTCCCGACACCGGGGAGCTGTTTTTT.

The table lists this clonotype with a few counts. The rearrangement joins TRBV12-3 or TRBV12-4 to TRBJ1-5; TRBD1 aligns across 7 bases. Losses at the gene ends were 6 bases for V and 1 base for J; bases not matched to a gene: 6. The CDR3 has 15 amino acids. CDR3 protein: CASRVQGLSNQPQHF. DNA for the CDR3: TGTGCCAGCAGGGTACAGGGGTTGAGCAATCAGCCCCAGCATTTT.

There are a few counts of this clonotype. V and J are TRBV7-2 and TRBJ1-6, with 7 positions matching TRBD1. Germline lookup yields CDR1 SGHTA and CDR2 FQGNSA. V was clipped by 5 bases and J by 7 bases; unmatched bases: 5. The CDR3 is 14 amino acids. The CDR3 sequence: CASSNRDRNSPLHF. In nucleotides, the CDR3 is TGTGCCAGCAGCAACCGGGACAGAAATTCACCCCTCCACTTT.

The rearrangement links TRBV3-1 to TRBJ1-5; perhaps TRBD1 as D (5 bases). V was shortened by 5 bases and J by 2 bases, with 13 bases between the two germline ends. CDR1 LGHDT and CDR2 YNNKEL come from the germline V gene (reference sequence). The CDR3 has 15 amino acids. CDR3 amino acids: CASSYGQGGNQPQHF. As DNA, the CDR3 is TGTGCCAGCAGCTACGGACAAGGGGGCAATCAGCCCCAGCATTTT.

This clonotype was seen a few times. The V and J genes are TRBV15 and TRBJ2-4, with 7 bases lining up with TRBD2. CDR1 and CDR2 from the germline V gene are LNHNV and YYDKDF (reference sequence). The CDR3 has 13 residues. Losses at the gene ends were 3 bases for V and 4 bases for J; bases not matched to a gene: 0. CDR3 residues: CATSSGGKNIQYF. CDR3 nucleotide sequence: TGTGCCACCAGCAGCGGGGGGAAAAACATTCAGTACTTC.

The V gene is TRBV5-1, the J gene TRBJ2-5; TRBD2 matches at 8 bases. Germline CDR1 SGHRS, CDR2 YFSETQ. CDR3 length: 15 amino acids. V dropped 1 base and J dropped 4; count of bases not matched to a gene: 6. The CDR3 DNA follows: TGCGCCAGCAGCTTGAGCGGGAGTGGAGGAGAGACCCAGTACTTC. Translated: CASSLSGSGGETQYF. The whole variable domain, remainder taken from reference TRBV5-1 and TRBJ2-5, is KAGVTQTPRYLIKTRGQQVTLSCSPISGHRSVSWYQQTPGQGLQFLFEYFSETQRNKGNFPGRFSGRQFSNSRSEMNVSTLELGDSALYLCASSLSGSGGETQYFGPGTRLLVL.

The sample holds many counts of this clonotype. The chain joins TRBV15 to TRBJ2-1; D gene ambiguous. Germline values: CDR1 LNHNV, CDR2 YYDKDF (reference sequence). The CDR3 is made up of 14 amino acids. Trimming cost V 5 bases and J 4 bases, with 12 bases left between them. CDR3 sequence reads: CATSVDLVYNEQFF. The CDR3 DNA follows: TGTGCCACCAGCGTCGACCTTGTTTACAATGAGCAGTTCTTC.

The chain employs TRBV5-1 and TRBJ2-1; 10 bases fit TRBD1. The CDR3 is 16 residues long. CDR1 is SGHRS, CDR2 YFSETQ, per germline. V lost 4 bases and J lost 5; bases outside the gene matches: 9. CDR3 sequence: CASSERPGQGNNEQFF. CDR3 sequence (DNA): TGCGCCAGCAGCGAACGACCGGGACAGGGGAACAATGAGCAGTTCTTC.

There are a few counts of this clonotype. The V gene is TRBV6-1, the J gene TRBJ2-2; 12 nucleotides line up with TRBD1. Trimming at V came to 8 bases and at J to 6 bases, leaving 4 bases not matched to a gene. The CDR3 is 14 amino acids. CDR1 is MNHNS and CDR2 is SASEGT in the germline V gene. DNA for the CDR3: TGTGCCAGCCGGGACAGGGGGCGTGCCGGGGAGCTGTTTTTT. It specifies CASRDRGRAGELFF.